This T cell receptor (beta chain) derives from a study of T-cell memory formation after mild COVID-19. TCRdb redid the calling of the 5' RACE reads with MiXCR, one entry per CDR3 protein. The table has approximately 300,000 distinct CDR3 sequences, 15% to 20% seen once. CDR3 length: 16 amino acids. Germline assignment: CDR1 SGHVS and CDR2 FQNEAQ. With 8 bases clipped from V and 2 bases from J, the junction kept 6 bases outside the gene matches. The sequenced material came from PBMCs or a T cell subset sorted from them (not recorded which). V and J are TRBV7-8 and TRBJ2-5; 15 nucleotides agree with TRBD2. The source is a man between 18 and 29 years old who had mild COVID-19 (a few samples of this study predate the infection). Cell type and time point are not known. CDR3 nucleotides: TGTGCCAGCCGCCCGGGACTAGCGGGGGGTCAAGAGACCCAGTACTTC. It codes for CASRPGLAGGQETQYF.